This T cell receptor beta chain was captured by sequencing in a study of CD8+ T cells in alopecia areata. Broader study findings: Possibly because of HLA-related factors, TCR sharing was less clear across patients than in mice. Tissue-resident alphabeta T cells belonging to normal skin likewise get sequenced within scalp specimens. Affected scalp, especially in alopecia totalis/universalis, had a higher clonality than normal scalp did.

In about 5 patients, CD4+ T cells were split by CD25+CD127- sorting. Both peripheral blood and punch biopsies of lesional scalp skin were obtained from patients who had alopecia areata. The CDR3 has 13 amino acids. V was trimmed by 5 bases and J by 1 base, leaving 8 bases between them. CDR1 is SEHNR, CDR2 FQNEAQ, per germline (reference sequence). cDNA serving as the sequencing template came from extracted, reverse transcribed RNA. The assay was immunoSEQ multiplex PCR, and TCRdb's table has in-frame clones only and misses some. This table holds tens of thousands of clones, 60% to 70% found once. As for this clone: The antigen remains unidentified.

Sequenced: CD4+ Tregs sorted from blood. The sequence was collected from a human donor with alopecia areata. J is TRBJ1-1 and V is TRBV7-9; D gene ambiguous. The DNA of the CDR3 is TGTGCCAGCAGCATTCACTCGAACACTGAAGCTTTCTTT. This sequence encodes CASSIHSNTEAFF.